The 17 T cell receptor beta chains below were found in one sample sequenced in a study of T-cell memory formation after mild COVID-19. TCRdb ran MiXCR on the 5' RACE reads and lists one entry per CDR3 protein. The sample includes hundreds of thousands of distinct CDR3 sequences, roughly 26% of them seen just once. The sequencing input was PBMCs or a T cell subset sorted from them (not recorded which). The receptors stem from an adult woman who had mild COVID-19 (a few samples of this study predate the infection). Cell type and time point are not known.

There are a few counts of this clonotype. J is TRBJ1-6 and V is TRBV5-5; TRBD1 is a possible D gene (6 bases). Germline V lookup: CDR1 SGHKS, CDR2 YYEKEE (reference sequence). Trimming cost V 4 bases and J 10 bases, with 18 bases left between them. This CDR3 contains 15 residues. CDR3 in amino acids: CASSRAGAWGSPLHF. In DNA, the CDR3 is TGTGCCAGCAGCCGGGCAGGGGCTTGGGGATCACCCCTCCACTTT. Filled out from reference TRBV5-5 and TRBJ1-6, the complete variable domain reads DAGVTQSPTHLIKTRGQQVTLRCSPISGHKSVSWYQQVLGQGPQFIFQYYEKEERGRGNFPDRFSARQFPNYSSELNVNALLLGDSALYLCASSRAGAWGSPLHFGNGTRLTVT.

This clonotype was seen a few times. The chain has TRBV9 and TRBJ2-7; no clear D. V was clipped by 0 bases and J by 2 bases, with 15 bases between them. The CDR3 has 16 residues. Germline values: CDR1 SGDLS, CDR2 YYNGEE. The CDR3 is CASSVGALAAPYEQYF. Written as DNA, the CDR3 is TGTGCCAGCAGCGTAGGCGCACTGGCTGCCCCCTACGAGCAGTACTTC.

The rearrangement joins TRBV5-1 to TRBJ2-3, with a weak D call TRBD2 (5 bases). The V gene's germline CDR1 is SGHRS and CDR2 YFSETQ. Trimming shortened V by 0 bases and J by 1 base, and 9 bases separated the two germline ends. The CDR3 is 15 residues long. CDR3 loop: CASSLVGAGTDTQYF. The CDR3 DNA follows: TGCGCCAGCAGCTTGGTCGGAGCGGGCACAGATACGCAGTATTTT. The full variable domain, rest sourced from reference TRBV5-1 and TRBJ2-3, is KAGVTQTPRYLIKTRGQQVTLSCSPISGHRSVSWYQQTPGQGLQFLFEYFSETQRNKGNFPGRFSGRQFSNSRSEMNVSTLELGDSALYLCASSLVGAGTDTQYFGPGTRLTVL.

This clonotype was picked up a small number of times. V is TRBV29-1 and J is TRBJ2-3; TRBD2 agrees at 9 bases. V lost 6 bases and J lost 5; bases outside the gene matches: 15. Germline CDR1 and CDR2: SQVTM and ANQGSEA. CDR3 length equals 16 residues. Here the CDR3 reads CSVQPAASGKGDTQYF. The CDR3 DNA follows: TGCAGCGTACAACCTGCGGCTAGCGGGAAGGGAGATACGCAGTATTTT.

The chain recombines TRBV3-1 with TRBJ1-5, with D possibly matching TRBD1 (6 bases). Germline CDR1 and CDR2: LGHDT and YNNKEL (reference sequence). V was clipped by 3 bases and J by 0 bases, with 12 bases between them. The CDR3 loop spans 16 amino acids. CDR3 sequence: CASSQRTEYSNQPQHF. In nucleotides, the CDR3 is TGTGCCAGCAGCCAGCGGACAGAGTATAGCAATCAGCCCCAGCATTTT.

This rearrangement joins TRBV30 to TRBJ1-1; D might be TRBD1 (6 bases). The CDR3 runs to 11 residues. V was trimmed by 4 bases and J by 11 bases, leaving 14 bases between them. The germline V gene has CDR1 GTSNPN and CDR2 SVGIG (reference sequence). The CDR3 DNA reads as TGTGCCTGGACCACTGAGGGGGGGGCTTTCTTT. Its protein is CAWTTEGGAFF.

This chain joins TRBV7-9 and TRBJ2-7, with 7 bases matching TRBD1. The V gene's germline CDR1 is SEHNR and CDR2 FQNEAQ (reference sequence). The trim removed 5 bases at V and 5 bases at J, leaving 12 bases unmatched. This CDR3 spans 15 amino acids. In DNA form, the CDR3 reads TGTGCCAGCAGCCAAGGCGGGCAGGGGGTGCACGAGCAGTACTTC. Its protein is CASSQGGQGVHEQYF.

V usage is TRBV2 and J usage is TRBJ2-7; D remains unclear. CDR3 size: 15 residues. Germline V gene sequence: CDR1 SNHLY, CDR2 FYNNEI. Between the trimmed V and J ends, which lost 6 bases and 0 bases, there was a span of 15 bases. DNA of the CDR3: TGTGCCAGCAGCCCGGAGCAGGTACCCTCCTACGAGCAGTACTTC. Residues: CASSPEQVPSYEQYF.

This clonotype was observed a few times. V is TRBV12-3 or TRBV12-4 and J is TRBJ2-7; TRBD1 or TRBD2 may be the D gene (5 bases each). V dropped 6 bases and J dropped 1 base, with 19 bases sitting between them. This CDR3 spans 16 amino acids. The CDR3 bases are TGTGCCAGCAGCCGCCGGGGACGGTCTACTTCCTACGAGCAGTACTTC. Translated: CASSRRGRSTSYEQYF.

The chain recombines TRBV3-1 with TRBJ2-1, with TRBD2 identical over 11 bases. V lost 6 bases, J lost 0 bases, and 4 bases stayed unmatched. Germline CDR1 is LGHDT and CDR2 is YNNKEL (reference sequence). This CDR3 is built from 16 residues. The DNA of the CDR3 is TGTGCCAGCAGTCCCGGACTAGCGGGCTCCTACAATGAGCAGTTCTTC. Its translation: CASSPGLAGSYNEQFF.

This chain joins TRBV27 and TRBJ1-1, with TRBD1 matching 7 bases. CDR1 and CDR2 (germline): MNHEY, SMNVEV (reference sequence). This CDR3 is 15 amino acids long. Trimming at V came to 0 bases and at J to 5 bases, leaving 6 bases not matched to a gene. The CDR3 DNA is TGTGCCAGCAGTTTATCGTCAGGGGGGGGGACTGAAGCTTTCTTT. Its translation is CASSLSSGGGTEAFF.

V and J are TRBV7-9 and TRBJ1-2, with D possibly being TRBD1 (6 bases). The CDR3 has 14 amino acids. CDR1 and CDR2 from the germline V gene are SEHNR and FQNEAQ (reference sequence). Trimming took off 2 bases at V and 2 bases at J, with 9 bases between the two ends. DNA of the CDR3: TGTGCCAGCAGCTTAAGGAGGGGGAACTATGGCTACACCTTC. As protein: CASSLRRGNYGYTF.

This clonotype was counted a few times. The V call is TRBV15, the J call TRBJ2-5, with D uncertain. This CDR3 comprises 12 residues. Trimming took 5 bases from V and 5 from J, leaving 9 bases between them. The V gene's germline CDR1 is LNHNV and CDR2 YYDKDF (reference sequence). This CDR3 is CATSRAGETQYF. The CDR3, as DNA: TGTGCCACCAGCCGGGCCGGGGAGACCCAGTACTTC.

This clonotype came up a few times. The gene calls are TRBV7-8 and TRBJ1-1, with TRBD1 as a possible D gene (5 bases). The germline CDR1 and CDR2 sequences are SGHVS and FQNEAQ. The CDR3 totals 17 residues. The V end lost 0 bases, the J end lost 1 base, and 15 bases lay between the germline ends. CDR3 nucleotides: TGTGCCAGCAGCTTAGCGTTGGTAGGGGTTGGGAACACTGAAGCTTTCTTT. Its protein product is CASSLALVGVGNTEAFF. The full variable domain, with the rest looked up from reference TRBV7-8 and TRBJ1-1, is GAGVSQSPRYKVAKRGQDVALRCDPISGHVSLFWYQQALGQGPEFLTYFQNEAQLDKSGLPSDRFFAERPEGSVSTLKIQRTQQEDSAVYLCASSLALVGVGNTEAFFGQGTRLTVV.

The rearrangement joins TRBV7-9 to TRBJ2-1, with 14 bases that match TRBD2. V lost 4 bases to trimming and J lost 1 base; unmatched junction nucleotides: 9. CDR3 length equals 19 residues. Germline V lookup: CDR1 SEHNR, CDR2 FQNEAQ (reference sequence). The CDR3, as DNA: TGTGCCAGCAGCTCCTCCGGGACTAGCGGGAGTAGGTCCTACAATGAGCAGTTCTTC. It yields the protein CASSSSGTSGSRSYNEQFF. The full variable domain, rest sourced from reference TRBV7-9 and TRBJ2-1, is DTGVSQNPRHKITKRGQNVTFRCDPISEHNRLYWYRQTLGQGPEFLTYFQNEAQLEKSRLLSDRFSAERPKGSFSTLEIQRTEQGDSAMYLCASSSSGTSGSRSYNEQFFGPGTRLTVL.

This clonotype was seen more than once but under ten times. The CDR3 DNA reads as TGTGCCAGCCTAAGAACAGGGCCCACCGGGGAGCTGTTTTTT. This encodes CASLRTGPTGELFF. The V gene is TRBV18, the J gene TRBJ2-2; maybe TRBD1 (6 bases). Trimming left V 8 bases short and J 4 bases short, with 14 bases between. Germline CDR1 reads KGHSH; CDR2 reads LQKENI. The CDR3 sequence is 14 residues long.

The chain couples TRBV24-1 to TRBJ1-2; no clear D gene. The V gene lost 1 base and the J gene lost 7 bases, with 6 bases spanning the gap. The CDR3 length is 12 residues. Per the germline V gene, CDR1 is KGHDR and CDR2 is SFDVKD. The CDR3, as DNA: TGTGCCACCAGTGATTTCCATTTTGGCTACACCTTC. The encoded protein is CATSDFHFGYTF.